This T cell receptor (beta chain) was captured in a study of graft-versus-host responses after intestinal transplantation. Overall study results and limits: Graft-versus-host to host-versus-graft clonal ratios in allografts were high in patients with graft-donor T cell macrochimerism.

Clones were sequenced by immunoSEQ multiplex PCR, and TCRdb holds only the in-frame ones, with some missing. The sample lists about 63,000 clones, about nine tenths occurring once. In its sample, this clone was seen a few times. The antigen is unknown. Looked up from germline, CDR1 is MNHNS and CDR2 is SASEGT. The CDR3 has 15 residues. V lost 6 bases to trimming and J lost 3 bases; unmatched junction nucleotides: 9. Intraepithelial lymphocytes and lamina propria lymphocytes were released through processing of graft tissue. The TCR was taken from a human patient who received an intestinal transplant, so some T cells may come from the graft donor. The V call is TRBV6-1, the J call TRBJ2-3, with TRBD1 matching over 7 bases. Sequences were derived from ileum tissue, sampled 357 days after transplant. CDR3 nucleotides: TGTGCCAGCAGACCGACAGGGACCCCTACAGATACGCAGTATTTT. Translating it yields CASRPTGTPTDTQYF.